Below, 27 T cell receptor beta chains from the same sample are listed, as sequenced in a study of regulatory T cells in long-lasting Graves disease. Time point noted: newly diagnosed GD, antithyroid drugs for less than 3 months. Following extraction of RNA from PBMCs, that RNA was used to make the TCR library. With iRepertoire HTBI primers and Arm-PCR of CDR3 regions, TCR beta libraries were built. TCRdb re-called the multiplex PCR reads through MiXCR, storing one row per CDR3 protein. Of around 400,000 distinct CDR3 sequences listed, about 15% are singletons. These records were also assigned to another study, of T cells in Graves' hyperthyroidism and ophthalmopathy.

The material sequenced was peripheral blood mononuclear cells (PBMCs), taken at new diagnosis, from a patient treated with antithyroid drugs. The receptors shown here come from a woman in her 40s with Graves disease.

This clonotype was seen at least ten times. This chain connects TRBV27 to TRBJ1-2; tentative D call: TRBD1 (5 bases). CDR1 is MNHEY and CDR2 is SMNVEV in the germline V gene (reference sequence). V gave up 2 bases and J gave up 3 bases, with 10 bases separating them. This CDR3 has 14 residues. CDR3 residues: CASSLKGEDYGYTF. The DNA for the CDR3 is TGTGCCAGCAGTTTAAAAGGGGAGGACTATGGCTACACCTTC.

On this clonotype: A much bigger clone sits one base away, suggesting this may be a read error. V is TRBV12-3 or TRBV12-4 and J is TRBJ2-5, with D possibly being TRBD1 (5 bases). The CDR3 totals 14 residues. The CDR3 loop reads CASSLARRKWNRFF. The CDR3 coding sequence is TGTGCCAGCAGTTTAGCGCGTCGTAAGTGGAACAGGTTCTTC.

This clonotype has ten or more counts. The chain joins TRBV7-2 to TRBJ2-1, with 8 bases matching TRBD2. Germline trimming cut 6 bases from V and 3 bases from J; bases unmatched to any gene: 4. The CDR3 runs to 14 residues. In germline, CDR1 is SGHTA, CDR2 FQGNSA. The CDR3: CASSIGTSYNEQFF. The CDR3 DNA reads as TGTGCCAGCAGTATCGGGACTAGCTACAATGAGCAGTTCTTC.

This clonotype was seen ten or more times. This chain uses TRBV12-3 or TRBV12-4 with TRBJ2-7; D is perhaps TRBD1 or TRBD2 (5 bases each). The V end was cut by 4 bases, the J end by 2 bases, with 12 bases between. This CDR3 comprises 14 residues. The CDR3 loop is CASSSGTPTYEQYF. CDR3 in DNA: TGTGCCAGCAGTTCCGGGACGCCGACCTACGAGCAGTACTTC.

Many counts were recorded for this clonotype. The CDR3 DNA sequence: TGTGCCAGCAGCTTAAGCGGGACTTCCTACGAGCAGTACTTC. As protein: CASSLSGTSYEQYF. The rearrangement uses TRBV11-2 and TRBJ2-7, with 7 bases aligning to TRBD2. J lost 1 base, V lost 2 bases, and 2 bases had no gene match. The CDR3 loop spans 14 amino acids. Germline CDR1 and CDR2: SGHAT and FQNNGV.

Points on this clonotype: This likely reflects a read error, since a far larger clone is one base away. The chain carries TRBV2 and TRBJ2-5, with a tentative D call TRBD2 (9 bases). The V gene's germline CDR1 is SNHLY and CDR2 FYNNEI. V lost 11 bases and J 11 bases, leaving 30 bases between the germline ends. The CDR3 contains 15 residues. The CDR3 here is CASQGAGGPYNEQYF. The CDR3 nucleotides read TGTGCCTCCCAGGGGGCGGGAGGGCCCTACAATGAGCAGTACTTC.

This clonotype was found many times. The V call is TRBV18, the J call TRBJ2-7; D perhaps matches TRBD2 (6 bases). Germline V lookup: CDR1 KGHSH, CDR2 LQKENI. Between the trimmed V and J ends, which lost 2 bases and 1 base, there was a span of 12 bases. The CDR3 runs to 15 residues. The DNA for the CDR3 is TGTGCCAGCTCACCAACCAAGGCGGGATCCTACGAGCAGTACTTC. It encodes CASSPTKAGSYEQYF.

This chain uses TRBV6-5 with TRBJ2-1, with 9 bases identical to TRBD2. Trimming took 0 bases from V and 3 from J; bases not matched to a gene: 3. The germline CDR1 and CDR2 sequences are MNHEY and SVGAGI. This CDR3 has 16 amino acids. The CDR3 region is CASSYSREGVYNEQFF. CDR3 DNA: TGTGCCAGCAGTTACTCGCGGGAGGGTGTCTACAATGAGCAGTTCTTC.

This clonotype was observed many times. The genes are TRBV12-3 or TRBV12-4 and TRBJ2-4; D is uncertain. The CDR3 is made up of 15 amino acids. V was pared by 2 bases and J by 0 bases, with 8 bases between. CDR3 sequence reads: CASSLSWVAKNIQYF. CDR3 DNA: TGTGCCAGCAGTTTATCTTGGGTAGCCAAAAACATTCAGTACTTC.

A remark on this clonotype: This may come from a read error, since a much larger clone is one base off. DNA of the CDR3: TGTGCCGGCAGTTTATGGGGGGACACCGGGGAGCTGTTTTTT. This gives the protein CAGSLWGDTGELFF. The genes are TRBV27 and TRBJ2-2, with D perhaps TRBD2 (6 bases). The CDR3 extends over 14 amino acids. The germline V gene has CDR1 MNHEY and CDR2 SMNVEV (reference sequence).

This clonotype has ten or more counts. This chain joins TRBV18 and TRBJ2-1; 8 nucleotides align to TRBD2. After removal of 0 bases from V and 8 bases from J, the junction contained 6 bases not matched to a gene. Per the germline V gene, CDR1 is KGHSH and CDR2 is LQKENI. This CDR3 contains 15 residues. The CDR3 here is CASSPPSGANHEQFF. The DNA for the CDR3 is TGTGCCAGCTCACCACCTAGCGGGGCGAACCATGAGCAGTTCTTC.

This clonotype was seen only a few times. The CDR3 region is CASSVGPRGRPETQYF. The CDR3 DNA reads TGTGCCAGCAGCGTGGGGCCGCGGGGGAGGCCAGAGACCCAGTACTTC. The gene calls are TRBV9 and TRBJ2-5, with 7 bases that match TRBD2. Germline V lookup: CDR1 SGDLS, CDR2 YYNGEE. Trimming took 2 bases from V and 4 from J; bases not matched to a gene: 11. The CDR3 is made up of 16 amino acids.

This clonotype has a handful of counts. The chain is built from TRBV19 and TRBJ1-5; 7 nucleotides match TRBD1. The CDR3 contains 15 residues. J lost 7 bases, V lost 6 bases, and 12 bases had no gene match. Per the germline V gene, CDR1 is LNHDA and CDR2 is SQIVND (reference sequence). The CDR3 DNA is TGTGCCAGTAGCACGACAGGGCCGCTGGGGCAGCCCCAGCATTTT. Its translation: CASSTTGPLGQPQHF.

This clonotype was seen many times. The V call is TRBV2, the J call TRBJ1-3; D ambiguous. Trimming cost V 4 bases and J 0 bases, with 10 bases left between them. The CDR3 is 15 residues long. CDR1 and CDR2 from the germline V gene are SNHLY and FYNNEI. In DNA form, the CDR3 reads TGTGCCAGCAGTGGACAATCGCTCTCTGGAAACACCATATATTTT. Translating it yields CASSGQSLSGNTIYF. Based on the CDR3 plus reference TRBV2 and TRBJ1-3, the full variable domain is EPEVTQTPSHQVTQMGQEVILRCVPISNHLYFYWYRQILGQKVEFLVSFYNNEISEKSEIFDDQFSVERPDGSNFTLKIRSTKLEDSAMYFCASSGQSLSGNTIYFGEGSWLTVV.

The sample holds many counts of this clonotype. The rearrangement links TRBV5-6 to TRBJ2-7, with 7 bases identical to TRBD2. CDR1 and CDR2 from the germline V gene are SGHDT and YYEEEE. Trimming at V came to 4 bases and at J to 4 bases, leaving 11 bases not matched to a gene. The CDR3 sequence is 15 residues long. The CDR3 DNA sequence: TGTGCCAGCAGCCAACAAGGGCGGGGGTTTTACGAGCAGTACTTC. It translates to CASSQQGRGFYEQYF. The entire variable domain, with the rest obtained from reference TRBV5-6 and TRBJ2-7, is as follows: DAGVTQSPTHLIKTRGQQVTLRCSPKSGHDTVSWYQQALGQGPQFIFQYYEEEERQRGNFPDRFSGHQFPNYSSELNVNALLLGDSALYLCASSQQGRGFYEQYFGPGTRLTVT.

This clonotype was detected a few times. The V and J genes are TRBV13 and TRBJ1-6; D unresolved. CDR3 length: 15 amino acids. In germline, CDR1 is PRHDT, CDR2 FYEKMQ (reference sequence). The ends were cut back, 7 bases at V and 3 bases at J, with 13 bases in the middle. The CDR3 nucleotides read TGTGCCAGCACCTCTGGCAGAAGCTATAATTCACCCCTCCACTTT. Residues: CASTSGRSYNSPLHF.

This clonotype was detected ten times or more. The rearrangement uses TRBV12-3 or TRBV12-4 and TRBJ2-1; TRBD1 matches at 7 bases. The ends lost 5 bases at V and 4 bases at J; junction bases unmatched: 8. This CDR3 is built from 15 residues. The CDR3 is CASSPTGSLYNEQFF. CDR3 nucleotide sequence: TGTGCCAGCAGTCCGACAGGGTCTCTATACAATGAGCAGTTCTTC.

This clonotype was detected ten times or more. The chain has TRBV20-1 and TRBJ2-1, with 7 bases fitting TRBD2. V dropped 5 bases and J dropped 7; count of bases not matched to a gene: 5. From germline, CDR1 is DFQATT and CDR2 SNEGSKA (reference sequence). The CDR3 loop spans 12 amino acids. CDR3 coding DNA: TGCAGTGCTCCAGACGGGGGGAATGAGCAGTTCTTC. Translation gives CSAPDGGNEQFF.

This clonotype has a handful of counts. A much bigger clone sits one base away, suggesting this may be a read error. The chain links TRBV12-3 or TRBV12-4 to TRBJ2-1, with a weak D call TRBD1 (7 bases). The CDR3 runs 14 residues. The CDR3 coding sequence is TGTGCCAGCAGAATGGGGGGACAGACCGATGAGCAGCTCTTC. Translating gives CASRMGGQTDEQLF.

V is TRBV7-6 and J is TRBJ1-4; 8 positions match TRBD1. This CDR3 region has 15 residues. With V trimmed by 5 bases and J by 5 bases, 7 bases remained unmatched. CDR1 and CDR2 from the germline V gene are SGHVS and FNYEAQ. The CDR3 is CASSRRTGPNEKLFF. In nucleotides, the CDR3 is TGTGCCAGCAGCCGACGGACAGGGCCGAATGAAAAACTGTTTTTT.

Of note for this clonotype: A much larger clone is a single base away; this may be a read error. This rearrangement joins TRBV7-2 to TRBJ1-1; TRBD1 matches at 8 bases. CDR3 length equals 15 residues. CDR1 and CDR2 from the germline V gene are SGHTA and FQGNSA. CDR3 region: CASGFRQGRNTEAFF. CDR3 DNA sequence: TGTGCCAGCGGCTTTCGACAGGGGCGGAACACTGAAGCTTTCTTT.

There are many counts of this clonotype. This chain links TRBV28 with TRBJ2-7; either TRBD1 or TRBD2 may supply D (5 bases each). Trimming removed 2 bases from V and 2 bases from J, with 13 bases in between. This CDR3 spans 15 amino acids. The V gene's germline CDR1 is MDHEN and CDR2 SYDVKM. Written as DNA, the CDR3 is TGTGCCAGCAGTTTAGAAACGGGGCTTACCTACGAGCAGTACTTC. This encodes CASSLETGLTYEQYF.

This clonotype was detected ten times or more. The genes are TRBV12-3 or TRBV12-4 and TRBJ1-1, with D uncertain. V lost 3 bases to trimming and J lost 1 base, with 9 bases between them. There are 14 residues in the CDR3. Here the CDR3 reads CASSFNSPNTEAFF. Here the CDR3 DNA reads TGTGCCAGCAGTTTCAACAGCCCGAACACTGAAGCTTTCTTT.

V and J are TRBV2 and TRBJ2-1; 8 bases are a match to TRBD1. The germline V gene has CDR1 SNHLY and CDR2 FYNNEI. The CDR3 consists of 14 residues. V shed 6 bases, J shed 6 bases, and the junction held 7 bases outside the gene matches. CDR3 coding DNA: TGTGCCAGCAGCGAAAGGACAGGGTTCAATGAGCAGTTCTTC. It encodes CASSERTGFNEQFF.

This clonotype has ten or more counts. The rearrangement links TRBV2 to TRBJ2-3; D might be TRBD2 (5 bases). V lost 6 bases and J 0 bases, leaving 13 bases between the germline ends. The CDR3 consists of 15 residues. The germline CDR1 and CDR2 sequences are SNHLY and FYNNEI. CDR3 loop: CASRRTRASTDTQYF. DNA for the CDR3: TGTGCCAGCAGGAGAACGCGGGCTAGCACAGATACGCAGTATTTT.

In regard to this clonotype: One junction end disagrees with the germline gene, perhaps due to a read error. The V gene is TRBV6-5, the J gene TRBJ2-2; D is possibly TRBD1 (5 bases). Germline CDR1 and CDR2: MNHEY and SVGAGI. The CDR3 extends over 17 amino acids. This CDR3 is CASSSQGPTYNTRELFF. The DNA for the CDR3 is TGTGCCAGCAGTTCCCAGGGTCCGACCTACAACACCAGGGAGCTGTTTTTT.

This clonotype has at least ten counts. The chain carries TRBV20-1 and TRBJ2-1; TRBD2 matches 11 bases. The junction had 5 bases not matched to a gene; V was cut back by 6 bases and J by 7 bases. This CDR3 is 13 amino acids long. Looked up from germline, CDR1 is DFQATT and CDR2 is SNEGSKA (reference sequence). The CDR3 sequence is CSATPSGRNEQFF. The CDR3 DNA reads as TGCAGTGCCACTCCTAGCGGGAGGAATGAGCAGTTCTTC.